This T cell receptor beta chain stems from a study of sequential checkpoint blockade in melanoma. Study summary: Arm A got nivolumab then ipilimumab; arm B the reverse, 1:1. Maintenance nivolumab came after either treatment sequence.

Treatment described: randomized to nivolumab then ipilimumab (arm A) or the reverse (arm B). No patient had prior DNA-damaging chemotherapy. Live CD3+CD8+ CD19− CD56− cells were sorted from PBMCs. Trimming cost V 5 bases and J 5 bases; bases outside gene matches: 11. Germline assignment: CDR1 MNHEY and CDR2 SVGAGI. The CDR3 is made up of 15 amino acids. Sequencing was performed with immunoSEQ multiplex PCR; in TCRdb, only in-frame clones are kept and a portion is missing. The sample has under 20,000 clones, around 76% seen once. The V call is TRBV6-5, the J call TRBJ2-5, with 7 bases identical to TRBD1. The sequencing here drew on CD8+ T cells sorted from blood (inferred from file names), taken from a patient given nivolumab and ipilimumab in sequence. This TCR was sampled from a human donor with melanoma. The CDR3 region is CASSKGQVGIETQYF. The DNA for the CDR3 is TGTGCCAGCAGTAAAGGACAGGTCGGGATCGAGACCCAGTACTTC.